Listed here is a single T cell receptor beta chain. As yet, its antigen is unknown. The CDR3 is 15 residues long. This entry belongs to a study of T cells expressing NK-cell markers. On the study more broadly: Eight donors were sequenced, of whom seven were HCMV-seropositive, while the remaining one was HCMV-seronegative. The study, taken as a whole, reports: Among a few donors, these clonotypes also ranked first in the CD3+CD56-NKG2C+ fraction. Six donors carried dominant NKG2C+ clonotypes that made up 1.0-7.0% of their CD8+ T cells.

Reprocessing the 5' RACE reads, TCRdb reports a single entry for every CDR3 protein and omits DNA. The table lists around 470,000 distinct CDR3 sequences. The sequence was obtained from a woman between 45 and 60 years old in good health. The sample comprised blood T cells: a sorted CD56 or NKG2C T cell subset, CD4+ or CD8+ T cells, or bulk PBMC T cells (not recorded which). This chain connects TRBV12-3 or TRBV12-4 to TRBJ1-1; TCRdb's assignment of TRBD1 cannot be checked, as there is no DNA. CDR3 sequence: CASSIEGGWRTEAFF.